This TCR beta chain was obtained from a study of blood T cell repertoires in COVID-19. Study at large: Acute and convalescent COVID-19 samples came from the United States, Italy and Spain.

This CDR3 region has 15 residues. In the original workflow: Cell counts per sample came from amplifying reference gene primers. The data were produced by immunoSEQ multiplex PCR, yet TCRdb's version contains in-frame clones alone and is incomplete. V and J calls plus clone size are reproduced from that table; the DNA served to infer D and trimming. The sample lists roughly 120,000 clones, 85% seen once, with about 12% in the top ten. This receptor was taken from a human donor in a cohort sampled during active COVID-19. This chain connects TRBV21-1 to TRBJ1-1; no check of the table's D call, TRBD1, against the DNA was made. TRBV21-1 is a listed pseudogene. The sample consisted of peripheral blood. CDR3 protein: CASSKSDRGCTEAFF. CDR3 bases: TGTGCCAGCAGCAAATCGGACAGGGGCTGTACTGAAGCTTTCTTT.